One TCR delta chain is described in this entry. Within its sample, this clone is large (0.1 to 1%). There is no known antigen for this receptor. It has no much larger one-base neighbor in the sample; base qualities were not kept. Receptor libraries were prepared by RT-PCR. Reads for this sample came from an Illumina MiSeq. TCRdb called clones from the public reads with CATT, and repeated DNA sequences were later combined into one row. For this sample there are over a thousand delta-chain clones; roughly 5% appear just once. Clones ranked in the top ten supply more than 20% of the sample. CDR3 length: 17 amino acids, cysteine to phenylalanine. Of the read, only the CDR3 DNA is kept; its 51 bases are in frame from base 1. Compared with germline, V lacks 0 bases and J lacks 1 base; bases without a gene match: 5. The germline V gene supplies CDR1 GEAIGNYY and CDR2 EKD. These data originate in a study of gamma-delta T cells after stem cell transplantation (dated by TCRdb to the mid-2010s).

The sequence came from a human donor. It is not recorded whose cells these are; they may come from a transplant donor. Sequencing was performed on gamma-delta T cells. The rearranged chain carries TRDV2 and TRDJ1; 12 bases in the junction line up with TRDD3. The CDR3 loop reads CACDTDWGIPGTDKLIF. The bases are TGTGCCTGTGACACCGACTGGGGGATACCTGGCACCGATAAACTCATCTTT.